Each of the 26 T cell receptor beta chains below was sequenced from the same sample in a study of T cell responses to AZD1222 COVID-19 vaccine. Sequenced by immunoSEQ multiplex PCR; TCRdb stores in-frame clones only, minus some. The sample has about 110,000 clones; about 90% are singletons. Sequenced material: peripheral blood, taken on day 0 of AZD1222 vaccination. The receptors derive from an adult in good health.

This clone was detected only a few times. The chain joins TRBV9 to TRBJ2-7; 7 nucleotides align to TRBD2. Germline lookup yields CDR1 SGDLS and CDR2 YYNGEE. After removal of 0 bases from V and 5 bases from J, the junction contained 11 bases not matched to a gene. This CDR3 comprises 16 residues. The CDR3 reads CASSVALRGSLDEQYF. As DNA, the CDR3 is TGTGCCAGCAGCGTAGCTCTGCGGGGGAGCCTAGACGAGCAGTACTTC.

The CDR3 bases are TGCAGTGCTAGTAGGGACGTTAGCAATCAGCCCCAGCATTTT. Translation gives CSASRDVSNQPQHF. The chain links TRBV20-1 to TRBJ1-5; maybe TRBD1 (5 bases). Germline assignment: CDR1 DFQATT and CDR2 SNEGSKA (reference sequence). The CDR3 is made up of 14 amino acids. The V gene lost 3 bases and the J gene lost 0 bases, with 9 bases spanning the gap.

This chain uses TRBV24-1 with TRBJ2-2, with D perhaps TRBD1 (6 bases). Looked up from germline, CDR1 is KGHDR and CDR2 is SFDVKD. The CDR3 spans 18 residues. V lost 4 bases and J 3 bases, leaving 20 bases between the germline ends. The DNA of the CDR3 is TGTGCCACCAGTGACTCCGAACTACAGGGTTGGGACACCGGGGAGCTGTTTTTT. This translates into CATSDSELQGWDTGELFF.

As to this clone: The same CDR3 also results from other DNA sequences found in this sample. This sequence joins TRBV4-1 and TRBJ2-7; perhaps TRBD2 as D (6 bases). Deletions cut 0 bases from V and 0 bases from J, with 9 bases between. Germline-derived CDR1 and CDR2 are MGHRA and YSYEKL. The CDR3 is 15 amino acids. CDR3 DNA: TGCGCCAGCAGCCAAGAGGGGGGAATCTCCTACGAGCAGTACTTC. Translating it yields CASSQEGGISYEQYF.

This clone has only a few counts. A junction end diverges from the germline sequence, so it may reflect a read error. The chain recombines TRBV28 with TRBJ1-1; 8 bases line up with TRBD1. Germline V CDR1 and CDR2: MDHEN, SYDVKM. CDR3 length equals 12 residues. In DNA, the CDR3 is TGTGCCAGCATTTTACAGGGGGCTGAAGCTTTCTTT. It is translated as CASILQGAEAFF.

J is TRBJ2-1 and V is TRBV7-7; 7 positions match TRBD2. The length of the CDR3 is 15 residues. CDR1 and CDR2 (germline): SSHAT, FNYEAQ (reference sequence). The V gene end was trimmed by 3 bases and the J gene end by 4 bases; junction bases not matched to a gene: 6. DNA for the CDR3: TGTGCCAGCAGCTTTTCTTCCGGGGGGTACAATGAGCAGTTCTTC. It translates to CASSFSSGGYNEQFF.

This chain uses TRBV5-6 with TRBJ2-5; possibly TRBD2 for D (6 bases). The CDR3 spans 15 residues. The germline V and J ends were trimmed by 1 base and 4 bases, with 14 bases remaining between them. Per germline, CDR1 SGHDT and CDR2 YYEEEE. CDR3 bases: TGTGCCAGCAGCTTGTGGATGGGGGGTTCAGAGACCCAGTACTTC. Amino acids: CASSLWMGGSETQYF. Full variable domain (remainder filled in from reference TRBV5-6 and TRBJ2-5): DAGVTQSPTHLIKTRGQQVTLRCSPKSGHDTVSWYQQALGQGPQFIFQYYEEEERQRGNFPDRFSGHQFPNYSSELNVNALLLGDSALYLCASSLWMGGSETQYFGPGTRLLVL.

This chain joins TRBV18 and TRBJ2-7, with D possibly being TRBD1 (5 bases). The V gene's germline CDR1 is KGHSH and CDR2 LQKENI. Trimming removed 3 bases from V and 2 bases from J, with 11 bases in between. This CDR3 has 14 amino acids. CDR3 DNA sequence: TGTGCCAGCTCACCCAGGGCTGGGACCTACGAGCAGTACTTC. It is translated as CASSPRAGTYEQYF.

The genes are TRBV6-6 and TRBJ2-3; D gene uncertain. V was pared by 1 base and J by 2 bases, with 10 bases between. The CDR3 is 15 amino acids. Germline assignment: CDR1 MNHNY and CDR2 SVGAGI (reference sequence). For the CDR3, the DNA is TGTGCCAGCAGTTACTGGAGCAGAATCACAGATACGCAGTATTTT. Translating gives CASSYWSRITDTQYF.

The V and J genes are TRBV5-4 and TRBJ2-3; D remains ambiguous. Germline CDR1 and CDR2: SGHNT and YYREEE (reference sequence). The CDR3 spans 14 residues. V was cut by 0 bases and J by 3 bases, with 8 bases left in between. This chain's CDR3 is CASSLEVGTDTQYF. CDR3 nucleotides: TGTGCCAGCAGCTTGGAAGTGGGAACAGATACGCAGTATTTT.

V usage is TRBV6-5 and J usage is TRBJ1-5; TRBD1 matches at 9 bases. The CDR3 consists of 15 residues. Germline lookup yields CDR1 MNHEY and CDR2 SVGAGI. Unmatched junction bases numbered 9, after V lost 6 bases and J lost 6 bases. CDR3 sequence: CASRKTGQGFQPQHF. The CDR3 DNA reads TGTGCCAGCAGAAAAACGGGACAGGGTTTTCAGCCCCAGCATTTT.

The rearrangement links TRBV6-6 to TRBJ2-7; unclear D gene. This CDR3 region has 14 residues. Germline lookup yields CDR1 MNHNY and CDR2 SVGAGI (reference sequence). Trimming removed 5 bases at V and 2 bases at J, with 13 bases between. The CDR3 nucleotides are TGTGCCAGCAGTACGGATGGAGCTACCTACGAGCAGTACTTC. This codes for CASSTDGATYEQYF.

This chain joins TRBV11-2 and TRBJ1-1, with D possibly matching TRBD1 (5 bases). This CDR3 is built from 13 residues. Germline V gives CDR1 SGHAT, CDR2 FQNNGV. V was cut by 5 bases and J by 4 bases, with 11 bases left in between. CDR3: CASSTSRGTEAFF. The CDR3 region has the DNA TGTGCCAGCAGCACCAGTAGGGGCACTGAAGCTTTCTTT.

This clone was found once. The chain is built from TRBV5-4 and TRBJ2-7; D might be TRBD1 (6 bases). Germline CDR1 SGHNT, CDR2 YYREEE (reference sequence). The CDR3 spans 15 residues. Trimming took 0 bases from V and 3 from J, leaving 13 bases between them. CDR3 in DNA: TGTGCCAGCAGCTTGGTAGACAGGACGAACTACGAGCAGTACTTC. Protein: CASSLVDRTNYEQYF.

The chain uses TRBV20-1 and TRBJ1-1; TRBD1 matches 7 bases. This CDR3 is 11 amino acids long. The J segment lost 8 bases and the V segment lost 6 bases, leaving 6 bases of the junction unmatched. Per the germline V gene, CDR1 is DFQATT and CDR2 is SNEGSKA (reference sequence). As DNA, the CDR3 is TGCAGTGCACCGGGACAGACGGAAGCTTTCTTT. Translating gives CSAPGQTEAFF.

CDR3 sequence: CASSEALAGGTDTQYF. DNA for the CDR3: TGTGCCAGCAGTGAAGCACTAGCGGGGGGCACAGATACGCAGTATTTT. The J gene is TRBJ2-3, the V gene TRBV2; 11 bases match TRBD2. V shed 0 bases, J shed 1 base, and the junction held 0 bases outside the gene matches. The CDR3 extends over 16 amino acids. Germline loops: CDR1 SNHLY, CDR2 FYNNEI.

The rearrangement uses TRBV5-1 and TRBJ2-4; TRBD1 is a possible D gene (5 bases). Trimming stripped 4 bases from V and 8 bases from J, with 19 bases between. The CDR3 is 15 amino acids. Germline CDR1 SGHRS, CDR2 YFSETQ. The CDR3 reads CASSTGNARTDIQYF. For the CDR3, the DNA is TGCGCCAGCAGCACAGGAAATGCCAGGACGGACATTCAGTACTTC.

The V and J genes are TRBV7-9 and TRBJ2-1; 11 positions match TRBD2. Per the germline V gene, CDR1 is SEHNR and CDR2 is FQNEAQ (reference sequence). V dropped 2 bases and J dropped 6; count of bases not matched to a gene: 6. This CDR3 is 16 amino acids long. The CDR3 bases are TGTGCCAGCAGCTTACGGGCTAGCGGGGGGCCCAATGAGCAGTTCTTC. This sequence encodes CASSLRASGGPNEQFF.

The chain carries TRBV4-2 and TRBJ1-5; D gene unclear. Germline V gene sequence: CDR1 LGHNA, CDR2 YNFKEQ. Trimming pared 4 bases from V and 4 bases from J, leaving 17 bases between. This CDR3 has 16 residues. The CDR3 protein is CASSLQSSGQNQPQHF. CDR3 sequence (DNA): TGTGCCAGCAGCCTCCAATCGTCGGGCCAGAATCAGCCCCAGCATTTT.

CDR3 sequence reads: CASSLGPPGGGEDTQYF. As DNA, the CDR3 is TGTGCCAGCAGCTTAGGCCCTCCCGGGGGAGGGGAGGATACGCAGTATTTT. The V and J genes are TRBV7-2 and TRBJ2-3; 7 nucleotides align to TRBD2. The V segment lost 1 base and the J segment 6 bases; nucleotides outside the gene matches: 13. Germline CDR1 and CDR2: SGHTA and FQGNSA. The length of the CDR3 is 17 residues.

The chain combines TRBV7-2 with TRBJ2-1; 10 bases agree with TRBD2. V shed 5 bases and J 6 bases; nucleotides not matched to a gene: 13. The CDR3 sequence is 17 residues long. Germline CDR1 reads SGHTA; CDR2 reads FQGNSA. The CDR3 region is CASSTRVGTSAINEQFF. The CDR3 DNA follows: TGTGCCAGCAGCACCCGGGTCGGGACTAGCGCAATCAATGAGCAGTTCTTC.

The chain employs TRBV20-1 and TRBJ1-2; D call uncertain. Trimming took off 3 bases at V and 4 bases at J, with 18 bases between the two ends. Germline CDR1 reads DFQATT; CDR2 reads SNEGSKA (reference sequence). The CDR3 runs 15 residues. This chain's CDR3 is CSASQLVGLLYGYTF. The CDR3 DNA follows: TGCAGTGCTAGTCAATTGGTTGGCCTTCTCTATGGCTACACCTTC.

This clone appeared once. V is TRBV18 and J is TRBJ2-7; no reliable D call. The CDR3 runs to 11 residues. The V gene's germline CDR1 is KGHSH and CDR2 LQKENI. Trimming took 2 bases from V and 7 from J, leaving 6 bases between them. In DNA, the CDR3 is TGTGCCAGCTCACCAAATTTGGAGCAGTACTTC. Its translation is CASSPNLEQYF.

V gene TRBV25-1 combines with J gene TRBJ1-3; tentative D call: TRBD1 (6 bases). The germline V gene has CDR1 MGHDK and CDR2 SYGVNS. CDR3 size: 13 residues. The CDR3 sequence: CATQGGSGNTIYF. CDR3 in DNA: TGTGCGACCCAAGGGGGTTCTGGAAACACCATATATTTT.

V gene TRBV7-3 combines with J gene TRBJ2-2; 8 bases fit TRBD2. There are 16 residues in the CDR3. In germline, CDR1 is SGHTA, CDR2 FQGTGA. With V trimmed by 4 bases and J by 3 bases, 7 bases remained unmatched. CDR3 coding DNA: TGTGCCAGCAGCTCACCCAGCGGGGGTTACACCGGGGAGCTGTTTTTT. Translated: CASSSPSGGYTGELFF.

The chain employs TRBV18 and TRBJ1-3; possible D gene TRBD1, 5 bases. The V gene lost 1 base and the J gene lost 3 bases, with 19 bases spanning the gap. This CDR3 is built from 18 residues. In germline, CDR1 is KGHSH, CDR2 LQKENI. CDR3 amino acids: CASSPLQRRGVHGNTIYF. CDR3 bases: TGTGCCAGCTCACCACTCCAAAGGAGGGGCGTTCATGGAAACACCATATATTTT.